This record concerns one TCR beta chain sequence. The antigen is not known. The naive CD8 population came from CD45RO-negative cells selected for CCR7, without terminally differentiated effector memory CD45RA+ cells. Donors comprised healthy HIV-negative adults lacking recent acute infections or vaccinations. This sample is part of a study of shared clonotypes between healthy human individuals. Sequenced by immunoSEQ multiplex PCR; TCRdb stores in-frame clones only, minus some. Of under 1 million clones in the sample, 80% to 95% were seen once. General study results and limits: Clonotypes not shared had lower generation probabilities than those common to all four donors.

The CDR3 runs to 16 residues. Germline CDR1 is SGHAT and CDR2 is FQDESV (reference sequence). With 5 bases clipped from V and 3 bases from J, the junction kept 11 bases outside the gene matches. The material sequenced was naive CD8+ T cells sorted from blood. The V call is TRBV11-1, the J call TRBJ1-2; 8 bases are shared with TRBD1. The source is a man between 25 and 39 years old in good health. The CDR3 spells CASSQNTGTGHYGYTF. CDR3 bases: TGTGCCAGCAGCCAAAATACCGGGACAGGCCACTATGGCTACACCTTC.